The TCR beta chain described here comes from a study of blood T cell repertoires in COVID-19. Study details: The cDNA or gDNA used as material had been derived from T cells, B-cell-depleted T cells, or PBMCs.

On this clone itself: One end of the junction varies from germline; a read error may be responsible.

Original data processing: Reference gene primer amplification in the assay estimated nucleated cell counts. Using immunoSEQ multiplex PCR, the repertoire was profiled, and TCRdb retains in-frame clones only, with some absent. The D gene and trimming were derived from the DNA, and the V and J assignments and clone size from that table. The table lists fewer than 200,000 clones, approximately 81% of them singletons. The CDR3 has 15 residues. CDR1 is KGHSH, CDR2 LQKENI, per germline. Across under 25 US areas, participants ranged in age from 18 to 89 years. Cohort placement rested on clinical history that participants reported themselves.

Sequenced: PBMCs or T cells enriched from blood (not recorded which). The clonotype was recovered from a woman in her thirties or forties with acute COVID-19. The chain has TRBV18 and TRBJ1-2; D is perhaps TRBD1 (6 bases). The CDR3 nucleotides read TGTGCCAGCTCACCATGGGGGCAGGGTAACGATGGCTACACCTTC. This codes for CASSPWGQGNDGYTF.